This is a list of T cell receptor beta chains from one sample in a study of shared T cell receptors in the human thymus. Profiled with immunoSEQ multiplex PCR; TCRdb holds only in-frame clones, not every one. The table lists about 380,000 clones, roughly 94% of them singletons. The sequenced sample consisted of thymocytes. The source of these receptors is a human donor. The CDR3 runs from the conserved cysteine through the conserved F or W. Each record gives: D gene, J gene, V gene, clone size, CDR3 DNA, CDR3 protein. D genes are given only for firm matches. Clone sizes are given selectively: once, few, many, or a class where the clone is expanded.

>TRBD1|TRBJ1-5|TRBV18|.
TGTGCCAGCTCAACTCGGACAGGGGGCTTAGGGAGCAATCAGCCCCAGCATTTT
CASSTRTGGLGSNQPQHF
>.|TRBJ2-6|TRBV30|once
TGTGCCTGGACTTCCCCGGGCCGCGGGATTCCTGGGGCCAACGTCCTGACTTTC
CAWTSPGRGIPGANVLTF
>.|TRBJ2-7|TRBV5-6|once
TGTGCCAGCAGCTTGGGTGGTAAGGTTCTTCTTACCCCCTACGAGCAGTACTTC
CASSLGGKVLLTPYEQYF
>TRBD2|TRBJ2-3|TRBV10-3|.
TGTGCCATCAGTGGTCTAGCGGGCCTAGATACGCAGTATTTT
CAISGLAGLDTQYF
>TRBD1|TRBJ1-5|TRBV10-3|.
TGTGCCATCAGTGAGTCTTCGGACAGGGGTAGCAATCAGCCCCAGCATTTT
CAISESSDRGSNQPQHF
>.|TRBJ1-4|TRBV5-6|.
TGTGCCAGCAGCCTGAGCAGTCGGGGGGCCAATGAAAAACTGTTTTTT
CASSLSSRGANEKLFF
>.|TRBJ2-1|TRBV7-9|.
TGTGCCAGCAGCGGATACAATGAGCAGTTCTTC
CASSGYNEQFF
>TRBD1|TRBJ1-4|TRBV25-1|.
TGTGCCAGCAGTGATTGTCCCGGGACAGGGGCAACTAATGAAAAACTGTTTTTT
CASSDCPGTGATNEKLFF
>TRBD1|TRBJ2-1|TRBV27|.
TGTGCCAGCAGTACCAGGGGGTGGTACAATGAGCAGTTCTTC
CASSTRGWYNEQFF
>.|TRBJ2-2|TRBV28|.
TGTGCCAGCAGTTTGGAGGGGGACACCGGGGAGCTGTTTTTT
CASSLEGDTGELFF
>TRBD2|TRBJ2-1|TRBV11-3|.
TGTGCCAGCAGCTTTACTAGCGTATCCTACAATGAGCAGTTCTTC
CASSFTSVSYNEQFF
>.|TRBJ2-1|TRBV4-2|.
TGTGCCAGCAGCCGGACCGGCCTAGGGAGTGAGCAGTTCTTC
CASSRTGLGSEQFF
>TRBD2|TRBJ2-1|TRBV9|.
TGTGCCAGCAGCGTAGCTACAGCGGGACTAGCGGGAGCCTACAATGAGCAGTTCTTC
CASSVATAGLAGAYNEQFF
>TRBD2|TRBJ2-1|TRBV19|once
TGTGCCAGTACCAGACCCGGGACTAGCGGGAGGGGGAATGAGCAGTTCTTC
CASTRPGTSGRGNEQFF
>.|TRBJ1-1|TRBV6-5|.
TGTGCCAGCAGTTCAGGGAACACTGAAGCTTTCTTT
CASSSGNTEAFF
>TRBD2|TRBJ2-1|TRBV19|.
TGTGCCAGTAGTATAGTTGGCGGGGGGGGCCGTGAGCAGTTCTTC
CASSIVGGGGREQFF
>.|TRBJ2-1|TRBV7-3|.
TGTGCCAGCAGCCGATCCCCGTACAATGAGCAGTTCTTC
CASSRSPYNEQFF
>.|TRBJ2-7|TRBV10-2|.
TGCGCCAGCAGTTCCCCAGGCCCCTACGAGCAGTACTTC
CASSSPGPYEQYF
>TRBD1|TRBJ1-4|TRBV19|few
TGTGCCAGTAGTATAAGACAGGGAGCAAAACTGTTTTTT
CASSIRQGAKLFF
>TRBD2|TRBJ2-3|TRBV28|.
TGTGCCAGCAGTCCTAGACTAGCGGGAGTGAGAGATACGCAGTATTTT
CASSPRLAGVRDTQYF
>TRBD2|TRBJ2-7|TRBV20-1|.
TGCAGTGGGACTAGCGAAAACGAGCAGTACTTC
CSGTSENEQYF
>TRBD2|TRBJ2-1|TRBV6-4|.
TGTGCCAGCAGTGACATCCCTAGCGGGATATACAATGAGCAGTTCTTC
CASSDIPSGIYNEQFF
>TRBD1|TRBJ2-1|TRBV29-1|.
TGCAGCGAAAAAACCCCAGGGGGCGCGTTCACTGAGCAGTTCTTC
CSEKTPGGAFTEQFF
>TRBD2|TRBJ2-3|TRBV19|.
TGTGCCAGTAGTATGGTGGGCGAATCTAGCGGGAGATGGAGCACAGATACGCAGTATTTT
CASSMVGESSGRWSTDTQYF
>TRBD1|TRBJ2-1|TRBV6-5|.
TGTGCCAGCAGGGCGGGGGACAGGGAGGGGAATGAGCAGTTCTTC
CASRAGDREGNEQFF
>TRBD1|TRBJ2-7|TRBV2|.
TGTGCCAGCACCCCGGGACAGGGGGATTCCTACGAGCAGTACTTC
CASTPGQGDSYEQYF
>.|TRBJ2-7|TRBV18|.
TGTGCCAGCTCGCTAACAGGGTCCTTCTCCTACGAGCAGTACTTC
CASSLTGSFSYEQYF
>.|TRBJ2-1|TRBV6-1|.
TGTGCCAGCTGTCGGCAAACCAGGGATGAGCAGTTCTTC
CASCRQTRDEQFF
>TRBD1|TRBJ1-1|TRBV19|.
TGTGCCAGAAGTGTTTCCCCGGGACAGTTAACTGAAGCTTTCTTT
CARSVSPGQLTEAFF
>TRBD2|TRBJ2-4|TRBV28|.
TGTGCCAGCAGGCGGACTAGCGGGATCAAAAACATTCAGTACTTC
CASRRTSGIKNIQYF
>TRBD2|TRBJ2-3|TRBV5-6|.
TGTGCCAGCAGCATAGGACTAGCGGGAGGAGATACGCAGTATTTT
CASSIGLAGGDTQYF
>TRBD1|TRBJ2-7|TRBV6-4|.
TGTGCCAGCAGACCCACAGGGGCAGCAGAGCAGTACTTC
CASRPTGAAEQYF
>.|TRBJ1-2|TRBV7-4|.
TGTGCCCTCCTTTGGGGAGGGTCCCTCAACTATGGCTACACCTTC
CALLWGGSLNYGYTF
>TRBD2|TRBJ2-2|TRBV9|.
TGTGCCAGCAGCGTAGGGACTAGCGGGAGGGATTACGCCCAGGAAGTCTCCACCGGGGAGCTGTTTTTT
CASSVGTSGRDYAQEVSTGELFF
>.|TRBJ2-1|TRBV7-2|.
TGTGCCAGCAGCTTGGGCGACGGGGATGAGCAGTTCTTC
CASSLGDGDEQFF
>.|TRBJ2-1|TRBV10-3|.
TGTGCCATCAGTGAATACTACCCGGACGATGAGCAGTTCTTC
CAISEYYPDDEQFF
>TRBD2|TRBJ2-7|TRBV28|.
TGTGCCAGCAGCCCCCGGGGGAGGGTGGGGGAGCAGTACTTC
CASSPRGRVGEQYF
>.|TRBJ1-5|TRBV27|.
TGTGCCAGCACCCTCTGTGGGACACCGCGCCCGCATTTT
CASTLCGTPRPHF
>TRBD1|TRBJ2-2|TRBV19|.
TGTGCCAGTAGGTGGGCAGGGGGCTATTATCCCGGGGAGCTGTTTTTT
CASRWAGGYYPGELFF
>.|TRBJ2-2|TRBV10-3|few
TGTGCCATCACCCCCCTCGGCGGCGGGGAGCTGTTTTTT
CAITPLGGGELFF
>.|TRBJ2-1|TRBV15|.
TGTGCCACCAGCAGAGCCGACCCAGGTAGCGAGATCTCCTACAATGAGCAGTTCTTC
CATSRADPGSEISYNEQFF
>.|TRBJ2-1|TRBV21-1|.
TGTGCCAGCAGCTCCTCTAAGGCGGGAGGGCCGGGCGAGCAGTTCTTC
CASSSSKAGGPGEQFF
>TRBD2|TRBJ2-3|TRBV5-5|.
TGTGCCAGCACCAAATTGCGGGAGGTATGGGCAGATACGCAGTATTTT
CASTKLREVWADTQYF
>TRBD2|TRBJ2-1|TRBV6-1|.
TGTGCCAGCAGTGAAGAGGCAGTGACTAGCGGTCTTATCTACAATGAGCAGTTCTTC
CASSEEAVTSGLIYNEQFF
>.|TRBJ1-1|TRBV28|.
TGTGCCAGCAATAATGTAGGTGGCCCTGGCACTGAAGCTTTCTTT
CASNNVGGPGTEAFF
>.|TRBJ2-7|TRBV19|.
TGTGCCAGTAGTCCCCGCCTAGCGTACGAGCAGTACTTC
CASSPRLAYEQYF
>TRBD1|TRBJ1-4|TRBV28|.
TGTGCCAGCAATGCTGCAGGGGGTAATGAAAAACTGTTTTTT
CASNAAGGNEKLFF